This TCR beta chain was captured in a study of blood T cell repertoires in COVID-19. Sequencing was performed with immunoSEQ multiplex PCR; in TCRdb, only in-frame clones are kept and a portion is missing. The sample holds a few hundred thousand clones, 65% to 90% seen once. The CDR3 runs 16 residues. The V gene end was trimmed by 11 bases and the J gene end by 0 bases; junction bases not matched to a gene: 7. Germline CDR1 reads WSHSY; CDR2 reads SAAADI. Sequenced material: peripheral blood. The chain links TRBV10-2 to TRBJ2-2, with TRBD2 matching over 12 bases. The TCR comes from a woman in her 70s with COVID-19, enrolled during active disease. CDR3 sequence: CAGGTSGPTNTGELFF. CDR3 nucleotide sequence: TGCGCCGGGGGGACTAGCGGGCCGACGAACACCGGGGAGCTGTTTTTT.